A single sample gave rise to the 11 T cell receptor beta chains below, sequenced in a study of shared clonotypes between healthy human individuals. The method was immunoSEQ multiplex PCR; TCRdb's version includes in-frame clones alone and lacks a portion of them. The profile shows about a million clones, approximately 72% of them singletons. The specimen was memory CD4+ T cells sorted from blood. Subset of the sample: CD45RA-negative fraction. These receptors came from a man aged 18-30 years in good health.

With regard to this clone: A much larger clone lies one base from this, so it may be a read error. Additional DNA sequences in this sample encode the identical CDR3. The J gene is TRBJ1-1, the V gene TRBV11-3, with a weak D call TRBD1 (6 bases). Germline lookup yields CDR1 SGHNT and CDR2 YENEEA. V gave up 0 bases and J gave up 4 bases, with 6 bases separating them. This CDR3 comprises 13 residues. The CDR3 DNA reads TGTGCCAGCAGCTTAGAAGGGGGCACTGAAGCTTTCTTT. Translation gives CASSLEGGTEAFF.

This clone appeared a single time. Written as DNA, the CDR3 is TGTGCCAGCAGCACGACAGTTTACGAGCAGTACTTC. Protein sequence: CASSTTVYEQYF. The chain has TRBV7-9 and TRBJ2-7; D is perhaps TRBD1 (5 bases). V was shortened by 5 bases and J by 4 bases, with 9 bases between the two germline ends. CDR3 length: 12 amino acids. Germline V CDR1 and CDR2: SEHNR, FQNEAQ (reference sequence).

The J gene is TRBJ1-2, the V gene TRBV14; D unclear. The length of the CDR3 is 13 residues. Germline V gene lookup returns CDR1 SGHDN and CDR2 FVKESK. V was trimmed by 4 bases and J by 3 bases, leaving 9 bases between them. The CDR3 nucleotides read TGTGCCAGCAGCCTTGACATTTACTATGGCTACACCTTC. Protein product: CASSLDIYYGYTF.

This chain connects TRBV5-6 to TRBJ2-5; D uncertain. Germline CDR1 reads SGHDT; CDR2 reads YYEEEE. Trimming stripped 2 bases from V and 2 bases from J, with 13 bases between. CDR3 length equals 15 residues. The DNA for the CDR3 is TGTGCCAGCAGCTTCGTAATCGGTCGGCAAGAGACCCAGTACTTC. It yields the protein CASSFVIGRQETQYF.

The chain has TRBV2 and TRBJ2-2, with D possibly TRBD1 on 5 matching bases. V lost 2 bases and J lost 3, with 10 bases in between. The CDR3 runs 15 residues. Germline values: CDR1 SNHLY, CDR2 FYNNEI. The CDR3 reads CASSETGLDTGELFF. The CDR3 DNA is TGTGCCAGCAGTGAAACAGGTTTGGACACCGGGGAGCTGTTTTTT.

The genes are TRBV2 and TRBJ2-2; D gene ambiguous. Germline CDR1 and CDR2: SNHLY and FYNNEI. This CDR3 contains 13 residues. V gave up 8 bases and J gave up 6 bases, with 13 bases separating them. CDR3 loop: CASRIDPAGELFF. The DNA for the CDR3 is TGTGCCAGCCGAATTGATCCGGCCGGGGAGCTGTTTTTT.

The chain's CDR3 is CASSHTGANSPLHF. As DNA, the CDR3 is TGTGCCAGCAGCCATACAGGGGCCAATTCACCCCTCCACTTT. This chain uses TRBV7-9 with TRBJ1-6; 7 bases are a match to TRBD1. This CDR3 is 14 amino acids long. From germline, CDR1 is SEHNR and CDR2 FQNEAQ (reference sequence). Trimming took 5 bases from V and 7 from J; bases not matched to a gene: 5.

In this sample, this clone turned up a few times. The chain is built from TRBV2 and TRBJ2-1; no reliable D call. V lost 7 bases to trimming and J lost 0 bases, with 7 bases between them. There are 13 residues in the CDR3. CDR1 SNHLY and CDR2 FYNNEI come from the germline V gene. DNA of the CDR3: TGTGCCAGCAAGGATTACTCCTACAATGAGCAGTTCTTC. It codes for CASKDYSYNEQFF.

This clone appeared once. V and J are TRBV5-1 and TRBJ1-6; 8 bases are a match to TRBD1. This CDR3 is built from 15 residues. V trimming: 3 bases; J trimming: 10 bases; junction bases outside the gene matches: 9. The germline V gene encodes CDR1 SGHRS and CDR2 YFSETQ. The CDR3 nucleotides read TGCGCCAGCAGCTGGGACGGACAGGGTGTCTCACCCCTCCACTTT. Amino acids: CASSWDGQGVSPLHF.

The rearrangement uses TRBV5-1 and TRBJ2-3; D may be TRBD1 or TRBD2 (5 bases each). The germline V gene has CDR1 SGHRS and CDR2 YFSETQ. Between the trimmed V and J ends, which lost 0 bases and 0 bases, there was a span of 17 bases. The CDR3 has 18 residues. CDR3 protein: CASSLGAGTLGSTDTQYF. The CDR3 DNA reads as TGCGCCAGCAGCTTGGGGGCCGGGACGCTCGGAAGCACAGATACGCAGTATTTT.

This clone was seen only a few times. The chain uses TRBV2 and TRBJ1-1; TRBD1 aligns across 12 bases. CDR1 and CDR2 (germline): SNHLY, FYNNEI. J lost 4 bases, V lost 1 base, and 4 bases had no gene match. There are 16 residues in the CDR3. CDR3 protein: CASSEVGTGGRTEAFF. The DNA of the CDR3 is TGTGCCAGCAGTGAAGTAGGGACAGGGGGCCGCACTGAAGCTTTCTTT.